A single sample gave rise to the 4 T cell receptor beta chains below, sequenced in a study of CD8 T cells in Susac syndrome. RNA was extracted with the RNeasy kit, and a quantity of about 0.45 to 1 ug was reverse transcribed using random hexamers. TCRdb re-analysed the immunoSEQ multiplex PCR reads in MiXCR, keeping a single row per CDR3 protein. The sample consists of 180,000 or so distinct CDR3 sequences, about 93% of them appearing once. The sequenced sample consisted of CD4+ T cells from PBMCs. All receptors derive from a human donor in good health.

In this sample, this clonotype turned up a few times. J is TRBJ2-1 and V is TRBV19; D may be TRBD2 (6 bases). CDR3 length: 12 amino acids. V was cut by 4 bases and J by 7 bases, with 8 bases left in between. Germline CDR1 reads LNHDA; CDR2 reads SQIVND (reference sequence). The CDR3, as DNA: TGTGCCAGTAGTAGGGGAGGTAATGAGCAGTTCTTC. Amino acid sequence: CASSRGGNEQFF.

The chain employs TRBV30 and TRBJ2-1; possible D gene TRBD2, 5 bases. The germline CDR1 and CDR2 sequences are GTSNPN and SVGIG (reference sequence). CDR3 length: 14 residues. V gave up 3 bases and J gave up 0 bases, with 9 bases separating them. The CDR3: CAWRGGSSYNEQFF. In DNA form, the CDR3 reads TGTGCCTGGAGGGGTGGGAGCTCCTACAATGAGCAGTTCTTC.

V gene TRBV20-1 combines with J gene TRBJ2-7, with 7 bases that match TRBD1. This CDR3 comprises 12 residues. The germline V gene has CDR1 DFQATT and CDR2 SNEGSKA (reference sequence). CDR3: CNRTGLTVGQYF. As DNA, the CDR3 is TGCAACCGGACAGGATTGACTGTAGGGCAGTACTTC.

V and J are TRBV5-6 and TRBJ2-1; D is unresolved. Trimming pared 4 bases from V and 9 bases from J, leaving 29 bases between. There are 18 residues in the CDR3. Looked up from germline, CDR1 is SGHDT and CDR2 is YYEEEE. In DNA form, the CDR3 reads TGTGCCAGCAGCCCACCAAAGACATACCCACGCTCCTACGGTGAGCAGTTCTTC. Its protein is CASSPPKTYPRSYGEQFF.